The next 2 T cell receptor beta chains were all read from a single sample in a study of CD4+ T cells in melanoma. Sequenced by immunoSEQ multiplex PCR; TCRdb stores in-frame clones only, minus some. The sample holds 50,000 to 60,000 clones, over 60% seen once. The sequencing sample was made of tumor tissue. Every receptor here comes from a human donor with melanoma.

This clone was recorded a few times. Other DNA sequences from this sample encode an identical CDR3 as well. The V and J genes are TRBV4-2 and TRBJ2-7; D not certain. The V and J ends lost 2 bases and 2 bases respectively, with 10 bases between them. CDR3 size: 14 residues. Germline lookup yields CDR1 LGHNA and CDR2 YNFKEQ. In nucleotides, the CDR3 is TGTGCCAGCAGCCAACGAACTGAGCCCTACGAGCAGTACTTC. Its protein product is CASSQRTEPYEQYF.

The chain uses TRBV13 and TRBJ1-1; no clear D gene. V was pared by 5 bases and J by 5 bases, with 12 bases between. The CDR3 is made up of 13 amino acids. Germline V gene sequence: CDR1 PRHDT, CDR2 FYEKMQ (reference sequence). The CDR3 DNA follows: TGTGCCAGCAGCACACTCGGGAGGACTGAAGCTTTCTTT. Residues: CASSTLGRTEAFF.